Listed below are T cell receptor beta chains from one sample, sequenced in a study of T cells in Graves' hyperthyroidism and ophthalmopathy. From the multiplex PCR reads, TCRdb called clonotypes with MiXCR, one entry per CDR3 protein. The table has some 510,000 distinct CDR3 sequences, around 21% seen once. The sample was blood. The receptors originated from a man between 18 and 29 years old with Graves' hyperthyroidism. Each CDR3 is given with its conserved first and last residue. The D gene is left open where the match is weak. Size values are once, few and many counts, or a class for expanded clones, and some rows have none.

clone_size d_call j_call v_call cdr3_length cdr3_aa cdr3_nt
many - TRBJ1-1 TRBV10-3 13 CAIRAGQPDEAFF TGTGCCATCAGGGCAGGACAGCCCGACGAAGCTTTCTTT
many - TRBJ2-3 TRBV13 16 CASSPLGAGSTDTQYF TGTGCCAGCAGCCCCCTCGGGGCAGGGAGCACAGATACGCAGTATTTT
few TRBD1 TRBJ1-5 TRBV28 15 CASSLRDRVGQPQHF TGTGCCAGCAGTCTCCGGGACAGGGTGGGTCAGCCCCAGCATTTT
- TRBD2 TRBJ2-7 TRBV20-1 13 CSARGTSDYEQYF TGCAGTGCCAGGGGGACTAGCGACTACGAGCAGTACTTC
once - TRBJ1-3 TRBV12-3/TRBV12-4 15 CASSPVGSYGIAIYF TGTGCCAGCAGTCCCGTCGGATCCTATGGAATCGCCATATATTTT
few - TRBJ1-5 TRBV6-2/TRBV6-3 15 CASSYRSRSNQPQHF TGTGCCAGCAGTTACAGGTCGCGAAGCAATCAGCCCCAGCATTTT
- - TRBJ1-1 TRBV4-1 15 CASSAYLVPATEAFF TGCGCCAGCAGCGCTTACCTCGTCCCGGCCACTGAAGCTTTCTTT
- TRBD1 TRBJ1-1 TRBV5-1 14 CASNPPGQNTEALF TGCGCCAGCAACCCGCCGGGACAGAACACTGAAGCTCTCTTT
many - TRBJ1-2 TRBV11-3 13 CASSLDLIYGYTF TGTGCCAGCAGCTTAGATCTGATCTATGGCTACACCTTC
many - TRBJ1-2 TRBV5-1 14 CASSFRGSPYGYTF TGCGCCAGCAGCTTTCGGGGCTCCCCCTATGGCTACACCTTC
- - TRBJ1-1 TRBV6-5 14 CASSYSGRGAEAFF TGTGCCAGCAGTTACTCCGGCAGGGGTGCTGAAGCTTTCTTT
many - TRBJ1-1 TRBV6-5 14 CASSKTPEATEAFF TGTGCCAGCAGCAAGACACCGGAGGCCACTGAAGCTTTCTTT
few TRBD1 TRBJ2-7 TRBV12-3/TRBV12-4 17 CASSHYTAGQGAYVQYF TGTGCCAGCAGTCACTATACCGCGGGACAGGGGGCCTACGTGCAGTACTTC
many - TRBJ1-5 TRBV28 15 CASSSPNRDGQPQHF TGTGCCAGCAGTTCCCCCAACAGGGACGGTCAGCCCCAGCATTTT
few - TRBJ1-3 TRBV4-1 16 CASSQGRGLSGNTIYF TGCGCCAGCAGCCAAGGCAGGGGTCTCTCTGGAAACACCATATATTTT
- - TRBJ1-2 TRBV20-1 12 CSAEGQSYGYTF TGCAGTGCGGAAGGACAGAGCTATGGCTACACCTTC
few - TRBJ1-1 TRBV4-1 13 CASSVQIDTEAFF TGCGCCAGCAGTGTACAGATAGACACTGAAGCTTTCTTT
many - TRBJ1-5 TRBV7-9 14 CASSQRAGRQPQHF TGTGCCAGCAGCCAACGGGCAGGGAGGCAGCCCCAGCATTTT
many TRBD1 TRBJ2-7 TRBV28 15 CASSLFGTGHGEQYF TGTGCCAGCAGTTTATTTGGGACAGGGCATGGCGAGCAGTACTTC
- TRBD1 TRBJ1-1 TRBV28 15 CASSAYRGGNTEAFF TGTGCCAGCAGTGCCTACAGGGGAGGGAACACTGAAGCTTTCTTT
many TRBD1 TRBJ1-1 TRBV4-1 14 CASSPTGGRGEAFF TGCGCCAGCAGCCCGACAGGGGGGCGTGGTGAAGCTTTCTTT
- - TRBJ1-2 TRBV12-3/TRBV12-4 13 CASSLNGLYGYTF TGTGCCAGCAGCTTAAACGGACTCTATGGCTACACCTTC
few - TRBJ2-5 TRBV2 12 CASSGLWGTQYF TGTGCCAGCAGTGGGCTGTGGGGGACCCAGTACTTC
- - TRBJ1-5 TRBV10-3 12 CAVGTGDQPQHF TGTGCCGTAGGCACAGGAGATCAGCCCCAGCATTTT
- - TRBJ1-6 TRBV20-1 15 CSASRDPAYNSPLHF TGCAGTGCTAGTAGGGATCCTGCCTATAATTCACCCCTCCACTTT
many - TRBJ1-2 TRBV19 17 CASSIAPLETASYGYTF TGTGCCAGTAGTATCGCTCCTCTTGAGACAGCGTCATATGGCTACACCTTC
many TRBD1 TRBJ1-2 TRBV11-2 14 CASSEDRGMYGYTF TGTGCCAGCAGCGAAGACAGGGGAATGTACGGCTACACCTTC
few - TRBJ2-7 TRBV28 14 CASSLYGILGEQYF TGTGCCAGCAGTTTGTACGGGATCCTCGGCGAGCAGTACTTC
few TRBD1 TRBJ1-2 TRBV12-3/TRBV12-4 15 CASSLRTGIYRGYTF TGTGCCAGCAGTTTACGGACAGGGATCTACCGGGGCTACACCTTC
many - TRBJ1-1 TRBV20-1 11 CSARMNTEAFF TGCAGTGCTAGAATGAACACTGAAGCTTTCTTT
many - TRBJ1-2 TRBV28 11 CASRFNYGYTF TGTGCCAGCAGGTTTAACTATGGCTACACCTTC